Below, 7 T cell receptor beta chains from the same sample are listed, as sequenced in a study of STAT5B mutations in CD4+ large granular lymphocyte leukemia. The protocol was immunoSEQ multiplex PCR, while the TCRdb copy is restricted to in-frame clones and leaves out a portion. Among tens of thousands of clones listed, around 70% were seen once. The sequenced material came from CD4+ T cells from blood buffy coats. The receptors here all came from a human donor in good health.

This sequence joins TRBV5-1 and TRBJ2-1; 12 nucleotides agree with TRBD2. Per germline, CDR1 SGHRS and CDR2 YFSETQ. The CDR3 runs to 17 residues. J was trimmed by 0 bases and V by 6 bases; bases with no gene match: 7. This CDR3 reads CASTASGGGSSYNEQFF. Here the CDR3 DNA reads TGCGCCAGCACGGCTAGCGGGGGGGGGAGCTCCTACAATGAGCAGTTCTTC. The entire variable domain, with the rest obtained from reference TRBV5-1 and TRBJ2-1, is as follows: KAGVTQTPRYLIKTRGQQVTLSCSPISGHRSVSWYQQTPGQGLQFLFEYFSETQRNKGNFPGRFSGRQFSNSRSEMNVSTLELGDSALYLCASTASGGGSSYNEQFFGPGTRLTVL.

This clone was recorded only once. The chain combines TRBV5-1 with TRBJ1-5; D ambiguous. This CDR3 comprises 13 residues. Germline V gene lookup returns CDR1 SGHRS and CDR2 YFSETQ. Trimming left V 2 bases short and J 1 base short, with 4 bases between. The CDR3 nucleotides are TGCGCCAGCAGCTTAGGAAGCAATCAGCCCCAGCATTTT. Its protein is CASSLGSNQPQHF.

This clone was observed a handful of times. CDR3 sequence: CASSQDLGTEAFF. The CDR3 DNA follows: TGTGCCAGCAGCCAAGATTTGGGCACTGAAGCTTTCTTT. The rearrangement links TRBV14 to TRBJ1-1, with D hard to call. From germline, CDR1 is SGHDN and CDR2 FVKESK. Trimming pared 0 bases from V and 4 bases from J, leaving 6 bases between. This CDR3 has 13 amino acids.

This clone occurred a few times. The rearrangement uses TRBV6-5 and TRBJ1-6; no reliable D call. The germline V gene has CDR1 MNHEY and CDR2 SVGAGI. CDR3 size: 14 residues. The V end lost 4 bases, the J end lost 9 bases, and 13 bases lay between the germline ends. CDR3 in DNA: TGTGCCAGCAGTTCCAGTATACCCGGTTCACCCCTCCACTTT. Protein sequence: CASSSSIPGSPLHF.

This clone was picked up a small number of times. The genes are TRBV4-1 and TRBJ2-1; 7 bases are shared with TRBD1. Germline lookup yields CDR1 MGHRA and CDR2 YSYEKL. Losses at the gene ends were 0 bases for V and 2 bases for J; bases not matched to a gene: 4. The CDR3 spans 16 residues. The CDR3 nucleotides read TGCGCCAGCAGCCAAGATAACCAGGGGGCCTACAATGAGCAGTTCTTC. This gives the protein CASSQDNQGAYNEQFF.

In its sample, this clone was seen a few times. The chain links TRBV7-2 to TRBJ1-1, with D uncertain. This CDR3 comprises 12 residues. Trimming removed 3 bases from V and 8 bases from J, with 10 bases in between. Germline CDR1 and CDR2: SGHTA and FQGNSA. CDR3: CASSLSYSEAFF. CDR3 DNA: TGTGCCAGCAGCTTGAGCTACAGCGAAGCTTTCTTT.

The V and J genes are TRBV28 and TRBJ2-3, with a tentative D call TRBD1 (5 bases). This CDR3 is 14 amino acids long. Germline assignment: CDR1 MDHEN and CDR2 SYDVKM. Trimming shortened V by 5 bases and J by 5 bases, and 14 bases separated the two germline ends. The CDR3 reads CASSPPQGGDTQYF. The CDR3 DNA reads as TGTGCCAGCAGTCCCCCCCAGGGCGGAGATACGCAGTATTTT.